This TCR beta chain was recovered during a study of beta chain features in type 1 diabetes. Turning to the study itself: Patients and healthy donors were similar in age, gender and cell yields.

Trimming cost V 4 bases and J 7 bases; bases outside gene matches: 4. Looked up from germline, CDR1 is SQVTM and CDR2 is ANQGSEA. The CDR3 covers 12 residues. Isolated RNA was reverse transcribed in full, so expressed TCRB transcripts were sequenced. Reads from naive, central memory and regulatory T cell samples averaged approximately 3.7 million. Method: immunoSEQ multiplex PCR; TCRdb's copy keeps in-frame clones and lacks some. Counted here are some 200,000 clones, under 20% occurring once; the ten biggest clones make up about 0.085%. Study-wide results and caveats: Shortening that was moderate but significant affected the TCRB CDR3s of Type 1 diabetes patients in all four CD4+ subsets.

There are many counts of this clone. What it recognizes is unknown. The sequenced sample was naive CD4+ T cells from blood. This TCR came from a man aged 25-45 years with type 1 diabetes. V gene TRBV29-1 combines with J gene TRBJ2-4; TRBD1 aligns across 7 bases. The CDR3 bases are TGCAGCGTTGGAGGGGGCCTCAACATTCAGTACTTC. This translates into CSVGGGLNIQYF.